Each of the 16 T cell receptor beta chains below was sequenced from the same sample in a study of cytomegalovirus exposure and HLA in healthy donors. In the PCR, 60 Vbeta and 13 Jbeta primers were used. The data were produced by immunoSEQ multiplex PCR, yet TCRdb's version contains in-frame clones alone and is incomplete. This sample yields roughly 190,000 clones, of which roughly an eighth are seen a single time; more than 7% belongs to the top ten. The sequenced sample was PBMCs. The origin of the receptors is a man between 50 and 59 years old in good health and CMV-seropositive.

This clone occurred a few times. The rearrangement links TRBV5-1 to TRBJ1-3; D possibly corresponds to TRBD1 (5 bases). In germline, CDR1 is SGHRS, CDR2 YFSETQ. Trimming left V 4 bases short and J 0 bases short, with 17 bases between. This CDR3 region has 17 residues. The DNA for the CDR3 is TGCGCCAGCAGCCGGGACTCCGGTCAATACTCTGGAAACACCATATATTTT. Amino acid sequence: CASSRDSGQYSGNTIYF.

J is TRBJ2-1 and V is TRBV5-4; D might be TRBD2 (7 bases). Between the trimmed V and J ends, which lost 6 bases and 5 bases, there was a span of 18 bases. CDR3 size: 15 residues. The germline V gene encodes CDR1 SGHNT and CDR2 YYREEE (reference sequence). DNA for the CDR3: TGTGCCAGCAACAAAGGGGGGGGCCTAGACAATGAGCAGTTCTTC. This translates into CASNKGGGLDNEQFF.

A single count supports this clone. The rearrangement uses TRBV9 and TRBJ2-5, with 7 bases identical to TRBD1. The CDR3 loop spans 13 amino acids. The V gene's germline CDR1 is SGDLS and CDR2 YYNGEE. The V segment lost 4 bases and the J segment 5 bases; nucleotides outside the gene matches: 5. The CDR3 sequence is CASSPTGRETQYF. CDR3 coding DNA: TGTGCCAGCAGCCCGACAGGGCGTGAGACCCAGTACTTC.

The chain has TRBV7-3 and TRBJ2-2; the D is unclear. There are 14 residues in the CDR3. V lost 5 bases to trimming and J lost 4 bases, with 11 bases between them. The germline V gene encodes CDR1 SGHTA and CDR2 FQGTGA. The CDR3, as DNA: TGTGCCAGCAGCCTCAGGAAGAGCACCGGGGAGCTGTTTTTT. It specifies CASSLRKSTGELFF.

The CDR3 protein is CASSQGTGKGFGELFF. CDR3 sequence (DNA): TGCGCCAGCAGCCAAGGGACAGGGAAAGGATTCGGGGAGCTGTTTTTT. The chain recombines TRBV4-3 with TRBJ2-2, with TRBD1 matching over 8 bases. Per the germline V gene, CDR1 is LGHNA and CDR2 is YSLEER. CDR3 length: 16 amino acids. J lost 7 bases, V lost 1 base, and 8 bases had no gene match.

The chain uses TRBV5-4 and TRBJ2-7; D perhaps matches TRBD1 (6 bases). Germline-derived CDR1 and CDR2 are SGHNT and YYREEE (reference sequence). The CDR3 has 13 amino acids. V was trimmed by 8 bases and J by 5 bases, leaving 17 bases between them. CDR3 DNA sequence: TGTGCCAGTTCGCAGGGGATTAAAGACGAGCAGTACTTC. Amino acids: CASSQGIKDEQYF.

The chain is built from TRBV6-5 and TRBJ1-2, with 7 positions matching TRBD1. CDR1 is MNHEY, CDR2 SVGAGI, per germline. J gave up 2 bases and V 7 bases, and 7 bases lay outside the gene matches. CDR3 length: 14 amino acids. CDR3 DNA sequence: TGTGCCAGCACCGCGGACAGGTTCAACTATGGCTACACCTTC. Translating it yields CASTADRFNYGYTF.

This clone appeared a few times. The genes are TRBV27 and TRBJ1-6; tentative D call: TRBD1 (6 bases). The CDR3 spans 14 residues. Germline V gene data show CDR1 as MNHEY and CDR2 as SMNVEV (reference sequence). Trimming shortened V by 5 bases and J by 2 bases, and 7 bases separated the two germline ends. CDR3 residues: CASSTGTYNSPLHF. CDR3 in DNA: TGTGCCAGCAGTACAGGGACCTATAATTCACCCCTCCACTTT.

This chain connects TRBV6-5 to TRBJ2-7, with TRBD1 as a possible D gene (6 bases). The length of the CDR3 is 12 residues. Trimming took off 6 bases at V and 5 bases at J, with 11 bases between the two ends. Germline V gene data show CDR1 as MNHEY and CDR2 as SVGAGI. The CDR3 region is CASSQGFHEQYF. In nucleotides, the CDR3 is TGTGCCAGCAGCCAGGGGTTCCACGAGCAGTACTTC.

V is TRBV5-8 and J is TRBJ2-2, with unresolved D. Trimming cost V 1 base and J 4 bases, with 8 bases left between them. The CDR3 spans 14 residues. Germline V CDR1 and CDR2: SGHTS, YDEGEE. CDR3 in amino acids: CASSLLGRTGELFF. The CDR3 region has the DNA TGTGCCAGCAGCTTGTTGGGCCGCACCGGGGAGCTGTTTTTT.

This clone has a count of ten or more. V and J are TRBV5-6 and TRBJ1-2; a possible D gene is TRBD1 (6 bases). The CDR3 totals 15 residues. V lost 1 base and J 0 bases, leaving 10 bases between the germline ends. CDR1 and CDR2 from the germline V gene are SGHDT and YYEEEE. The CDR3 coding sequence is TGTGCCAGCAGCTTGAGTGGGACAACTAACTATGGCTACACCTTC. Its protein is CASSLSGTTNYGYTF.

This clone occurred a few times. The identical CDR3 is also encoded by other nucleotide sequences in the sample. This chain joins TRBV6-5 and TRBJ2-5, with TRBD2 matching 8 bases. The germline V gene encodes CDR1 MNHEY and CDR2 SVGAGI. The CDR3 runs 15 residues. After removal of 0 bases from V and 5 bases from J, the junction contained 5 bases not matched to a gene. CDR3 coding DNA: TGTGCCAGCAGTTACTCGACTGGCGGGGGGGAGACCCAGTACTTC. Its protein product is CASSYSTGGGETQYF.

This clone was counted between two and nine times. Here the CDR3 DNA reads TGTGCCTGGAGGCCCGGGACAGCTAATCAGCCCCAGCATTTT. As protein: CAWRPGTANQPQHF. This rearrangement joins TRBV30 to TRBJ1-5, with 7 bases matching TRBD1. Trimming removed 3 bases from V and 4 bases from J; junction bases left unmatched: 6. The V gene's germline CDR1 is GTSNPN and CDR2 SVGIG (reference sequence). This CDR3 contains 14 residues.

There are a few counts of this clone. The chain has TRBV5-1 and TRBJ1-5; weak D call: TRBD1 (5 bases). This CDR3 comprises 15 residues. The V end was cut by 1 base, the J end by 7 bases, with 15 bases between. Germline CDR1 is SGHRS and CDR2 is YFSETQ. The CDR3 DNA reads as TGCGCCAGCAGCTTGACGTCAGGGTCTGGGCAGCCCCAGCATTTT. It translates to CASSLTSGSGQPQHF. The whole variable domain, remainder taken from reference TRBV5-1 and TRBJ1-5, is KAGVTQTPRYLIKTRGQQVTLSCSPISGHRSVSWYQQTPGQGLQFLFEYFSETQRNKGNFPGRFSGRQFSNSRSEMNVSTLELGDSALYLCASSLTSGSGQPQHFGDGTRLSIL.

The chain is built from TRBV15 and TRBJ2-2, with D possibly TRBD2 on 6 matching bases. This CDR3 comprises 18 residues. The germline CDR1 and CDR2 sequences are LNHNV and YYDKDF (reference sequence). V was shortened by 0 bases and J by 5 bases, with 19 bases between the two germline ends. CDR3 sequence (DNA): TGTGCCACCAGCAGAGAAAGTTGGGGGGTACGAAGGACCGGGGAGCTGTTTTTT. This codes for CATSRESWGVRRTGELFF. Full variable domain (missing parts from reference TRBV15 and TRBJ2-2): DAMVIQNPRYQVTQFGKPVTLSCSQTLNHNVMYWYQQKSSQAPKLLFHYYDKDFNNEADTPDNFQSRRPNTSFCFLDIRSPGLGDTAMYLCATSRESWGVRRTGELFFGEGSRLTVL.

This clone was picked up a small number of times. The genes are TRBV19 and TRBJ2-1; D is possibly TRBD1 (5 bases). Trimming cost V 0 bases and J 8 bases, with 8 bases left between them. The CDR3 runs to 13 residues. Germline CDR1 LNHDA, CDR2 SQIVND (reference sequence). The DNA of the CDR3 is TGTGCCAGTAGTATAGAGGGGCAATATGAGCAGTTCTTC. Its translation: CASSIEGQYEQFF.